The 11 T cell receptor beta chains given below trace back to one sample, sequenced in a study of blood T cell repertoires in COVID-19. TCRdb's copy holds only in-frame clones and misses some; the assay was immunoSEQ multiplex PCR. The sample includes roughly 120,000 clones, around 80% of them seen just once. Sequenced: peripheral blood. The receptor set was obtained from a man between 65 and 85 years old with acute or convalescent COVID-19.

V and J are TRBV2 and TRBJ2-7, with D possibly matching TRBD1 (6 bases). Germline CDR1 reads SNHLY; CDR2 reads FYNNEI. This CDR3 spans 17 amino acids. The ends were cut back, 6 bases at V and 7 bases at J, with 28 bases in the middle. Written as DNA, the CDR3 is TGTGCCAGCAGGGAGAACGCCCGGGACACGGCAAGGGGGGAGCAGTACTTC. Amino acids: CASRENARDTARGEQYF.

This clone was detected only once. The chain employs TRBV27 and TRBJ2-2; 11 nucleotides agree with TRBD2. CDR1 and CDR2 (germline): MNHEY, SMNVEV (reference sequence). This CDR3 region has 16 residues. With 5 bases clipped from V and 5 bases from J, the junction kept 7 bases outside the gene matches. CDR3 amino acids: CASSPLAGGRTGELFF. The CDR3 coding sequence is TGTGCCAGCAGTCCTCTAGCGGGGGGTCGAACCGGGGAGCTGTTTTTT.

The rearrangement uses TRBV19 and TRBJ1-6; TRBD1 might be the D (6 bases). V shed 6 bases and J shed 3 bases, with 9 bases lying between them. CDR3 length equals 14 residues. Germline V gene data show CDR1 as LNHDA and CDR2 as SQIVND (reference sequence). CDR3 nucleotides: TGTGCCAGTAGCCGGACAGACTATAATTCACCCCTCCACTTT. Translation: CASSRTDYNSPLHF.

The chain joins TRBV5-1 to TRBJ2-5; 8 bases agree with TRBD2. Germline CDR1 is SGHRS and CDR2 is YFSETQ. The CDR3 consists of 15 residues. After removal of 3 bases from V and 2 bases from J, the junction contained 6 bases not matched to a gene. The CDR3 nucleotides read TGCGCCAGCAGCTCCGGGGGGGAAGAACAAGAGACCCAGTACTTC. This encodes CASSSGGEEQETQYF.

This chain uses TRBV3-1 (or the pseudogene TRBV3-2) with TRBJ1-3; tentative D call: TRBD1 (6 bases). The CDR3 is 16 amino acids. Germline-derived CDR1 and CDR2 are LGHDT and YNNKEL (reference sequence). V was shortened by 1 base and J by 3 bases, with 13 bases between the two germline ends. The CDR3 DNA sequence: TGTGCCAGCAGCCAAGGGGGGCAGTTTTTTGGAAACACCATATATTTT. Amino acid sequence: CASSQGGQFFGNTIYF.

The gene calls are TRBV4-2 and TRBJ1-6; 7 bases line up with TRBD1. CDR3 length: 16 residues. Unmatched junction bases numbered 11, after V lost 4 bases and J lost 8 bases. Germline V gives CDR1 LGHNA, CDR2 YNFKEQ. CDR3 region: CASSPVQGTRDSPLHF. The CDR3 bases are TGTGCCAGCAGCCCGGTACAGGGGACTCGGGATTCACCCCTCCACTTT.

J is TRBJ2-7 and V is TRBV2; D is undetermined. CDR3 length equals 11 residues. V lost 1 base to trimming and J lost 5 bases, with 3 bases between them. Germline CDR1 is SNHLY and CDR2 is FYNNEI. CDR3 in amino acids: CASSEVDEQYF. The CDR3 DNA sequence: TGTGCCAGCAGTGAAGTCGACGAGCAGTACTTC.

This rearrangement joins TRBV2 to TRBJ1-5; 10 nucleotides match TRBD1. The V and J ends lost 6 bases and 5 bases, in that order; junction bases with no gene match: 4. Germline V gene sequence: CDR1 SNHLY, CDR2 FYNNEI. CDR3 length equals 14 residues. This CDR3 is CASRPGQGYQPQHF. CDR3 DNA: TGTGCCAGCAGACCGGGACAGGGGTATCAGCCCCAGCATTTT.

The V gene is TRBV4-2, the J gene TRBJ1-2, with 7 bases that match TRBD1. CDR3 length: 13 residues. Per germline, CDR1 LGHNA and CDR2 YNFKEQ. V was clipped by 4 bases and J by 3 bases; unmatched bases: 2. The CDR3 is CASSRDRDYGYTF. In DNA form, the CDR3 reads TGTGCCAGCAGCCGGGACAGAGACTATGGCTACACCTTC.

The V call is TRBV6-5, the J call TRBJ1-2; no reliable D call. Deletions cut 8 bases from V and 3 bases from J, with 16 bases between. The CDR3 covers 14 residues. The germline V gene has CDR1 MNHEY and CDR2 SVGAGI. CDR3 sequence reads: CASQLGFTDYGYTF. The DNA of the CDR3 is TGTGCCAGCCAACTGGGCTTCACGGACTATGGCTACACCTTC.

This clone appeared once. The rearrangement joins TRBV15 to TRBJ2-2; the D gene is possibly TRBD1 (5 bases). With 3 bases removed from V and 8 bases from J, the gap between germline ends came to 10 bases. The CDR3 is 13 residues long. Germline V gene data show CDR1 as LNHNV and CDR2 as YYDKDF (reference sequence). Here the CDR3 reads CATSRVTGGELFF. CDR3 bases: TGTGCCACCAGCAGGGTCACAGGAGGGGAGCTGTTTTTT. The full variable domain, with the rest looked up from reference TRBV15 and TRBJ2-2, is DAMVIQNPRYQVTQFGKPVTLSCSQTLNHNVMYWYQQKSSQAPKLLFHYYDKDFNNEADTPDNFQSRRPNTSFCFLDIRSPGLGDTAMYLCATSRVTGGELFFGEGSRLTVL.